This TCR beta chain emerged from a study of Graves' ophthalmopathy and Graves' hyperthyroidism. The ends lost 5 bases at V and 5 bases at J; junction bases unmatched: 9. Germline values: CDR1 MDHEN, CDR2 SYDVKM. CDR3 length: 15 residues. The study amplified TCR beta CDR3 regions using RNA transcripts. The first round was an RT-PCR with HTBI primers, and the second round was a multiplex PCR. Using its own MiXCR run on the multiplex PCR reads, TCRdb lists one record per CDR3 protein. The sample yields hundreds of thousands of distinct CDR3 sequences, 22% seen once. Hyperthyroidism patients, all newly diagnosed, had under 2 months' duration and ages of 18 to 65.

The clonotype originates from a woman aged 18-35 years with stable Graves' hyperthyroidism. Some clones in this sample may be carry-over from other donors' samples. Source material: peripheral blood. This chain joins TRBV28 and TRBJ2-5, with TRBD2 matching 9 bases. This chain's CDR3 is CASSTHSGSYETQYF. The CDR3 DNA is TGTGCCAGCAGTACCCATAGCGGGAGTTACGAGACCCAGTACTTC.